This T cell receptor beta chain was captured in a study of identical twins. This clonotype was observed a few times. The length of the CDR3 is 16 residues. CDR1 LGHNA and CDR2 YNFKEQ come from the germline V gene. Trimming removed 0 bases at V and 4 bases at J, with 13 bases between. TCRdb processed the 5' RACE reads anew with MiXCR; each CDR3 protein has one entry. The sample lists 400,000 to 550,000 distinct CDR3 sequences, roughly an eighth occurring once. Another study also made use of these data, one on yellow fever vaccine responses in identical twins.

This TCR came from a woman aged 18 to 35 in good health. The rearrangement joins TRBV4-2 to TRBJ1-5; weak D call: TRBD1 (5 bases). Sequenced input: CD4+ T cells sorted from blood. As DNA, the CDR3 is TGTGCCAGCAGCCAAGATCTCGGGGGACTAAATCAGCCCCAGCATTTT. It codes for CASSQDLGGLNQPQHF.